A selection of T cell receptor beta chains follows, all from one sample in a study of cytomegalovirus exposure and HLA in healthy donors. Sequencing was performed with immunoSEQ multiplex PCR; in TCRdb, only in-frame clones are kept and a portion is missing. The data contain roughly 150,000 clones, just under 85% of them singletons. Sequencing was done on a sample of PBMCs. Source of these receptors: a young man in good health and CMV-seropositive. The conserved cysteine and the conserved F or W are not part of the CDR3 here. Some rows mark clone size as missing; the rest say once, few, many or name a class of expanded clone.

size	V	J	CDR3
.	TRBV10-1	TRBJ2-1	ASSEGAPSYNEQF
.	TRBV7-2	TRBJ1-1	ASSSATGKYTEAF
once	TRBV10-3	TRBJ1-5	AISGAGQPQH
.	TRBV27	TRBJ2-5	ASSPIRGETQY
.	TRBV29-1	TRBJ1-1	SVVLNTEAF
.	TRBV6-5	TRBJ2-1	ASSRGTSGNNEQF
.	TRBV27	TRBJ2-2	ASSLPPVLAGGTGELF
.	TRBV4-3	TRBJ2-1	ASSLSTSGGYNEQF
.	TRBV21-1	TRBJ1-5	ASSKGGTGGDQPQH
.	TRBV6-1	TRBJ1-3	ASSEDSSFSGNTIY
.	TRBV25-1	TRBJ1-1	ASSRVNTEAF
.	TRBV27	TRBJ1-6	ASSPLHLVRSYNSPLH
.	TRBV7-8	TRBJ2-1	ASSLDPTYSEQF
.	TRBV7-3	TRBJ2-7	ASSLGGLAGDEQY
many	TRBV9	TRBJ2-1	ASSDTSGRWNEQF
.	TRBV20-1	TRBJ1-1	SAPDTEAF
.	TRBV5-1	TRBJ1-1	ASSLQGTNTEAF
once	TRBV2	TRBJ1-1	ASRVTENTEAF
.	TRBV27	TRBJ2-7	ASSWTGATQGEQY
.	TRBV19	TRBJ1-5	ASSVTGGNQPQH